Listed below are T cell receptor beta chains from one sample, sequenced in a study of Graves' ophthalmopathy and Graves' hyperthyroidism. MiXCR, applied by TCRdb to the multiplex PCR reads, yields one record per CDR3 protein. The sample has about 370,000 distinct CDR3 sequences; around 20% are singletons. The sequencing input was peripheral blood. These receptor sequences come from a woman younger than 35 with Graves' ophthalmopathy. CDR3s leave out the opening cysteine and the closing phenylalanine or tryptophan.

TRBJ1-5,TRBV12-3/TRBV12-4,ASSPAGGGQPQH
TRBJ2-7,TRBV6-1,ASSDWDEQY
TRBJ1-1,TRBV3-1,ASSPIIGDTEAF
TRBJ2-7,TRBV30,AWNSLYEQY
TRBJ2-5,TRBV28,ASSSAGTDQETQY
TRBJ1-2,TRBV6-1,ASGRTGTGYT
TRBJ2-2,TRBV9,ASSVYLGPNTGELF
TRBJ1-5,TRBV12-3/TRBV12-4,ASSLLDRGIGPQH
TRBJ2-2,TRBV7-3,ASSHSGDRVAGELF
TRBJ2-5,TRBV14,ASSLRPGVETQY
TRBJ1-1,TRBV7-9,ASSLEWDEAF
TRBJ2-7,TRBV11-2,ASSLADDYEQY
TRBJ2-5,TRBV6-1,ASRRDRVVETQY
TRBJ2-2,TRBV6-1,ASSAIGLGTGELF
TRBJ1-1,TRBV20-1,SARNRGPTEAF
TRBJ1-1,TRBV30,AWSFDRNLEAF
TRBJ1-1,TRBV6-1,ASSQGGRKRTEAF
TRBJ2-5,TRBV11-2,ASSFWGDPETQY
TRBJ2-7,TRBV9,ASSVEGSGGALWTYEQY
TRBJ1-3,TRBV5-6,ASSLRVFDTIY
TRBJ2-7,TRBV7-9,ASSFGRFSYEQY
TRBJ1-1,TRBV6-1,ASITGLYTEAF
TRBJ2-5,TRBV6-1,ASSPWTEGGKTQY
TRBJ1-2,TRBV29-1,SVEDGPGYT
TRBJ2-5,TRBV29-1,SVGGSGSSTKTQY
TRBJ2-3,TRBV9,ASSVEGGSLDTQY
TRBJ1-6,TRBV10-3,AITPGQGNSPLH
TRBJ1-2,TRBV11-2,ASSRTGGADYGYT
TRBJ2-5,TRBV12-3/TRBV12-4,ASSIRVSETQY
TRBJ1-2,TRBV30,AWSVHGPTGGYT
TRBJ2-7,TRBV7-2,ASSSPGGSYEQY
TRBJ1-1,TRBV29-1,SGRAGPRPKNTEAF
TRBJ2-5,TRBV6-1,ASKGSQETQY